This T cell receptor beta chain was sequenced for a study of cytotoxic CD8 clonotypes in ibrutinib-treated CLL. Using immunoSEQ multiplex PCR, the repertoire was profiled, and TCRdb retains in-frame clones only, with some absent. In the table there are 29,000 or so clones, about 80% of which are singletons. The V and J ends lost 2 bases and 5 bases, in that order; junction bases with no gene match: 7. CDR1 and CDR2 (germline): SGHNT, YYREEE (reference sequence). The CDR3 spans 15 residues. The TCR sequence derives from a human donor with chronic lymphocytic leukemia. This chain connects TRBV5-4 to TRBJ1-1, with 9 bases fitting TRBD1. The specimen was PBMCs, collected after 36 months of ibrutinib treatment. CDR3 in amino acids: CASSFTGGAGTEAFF. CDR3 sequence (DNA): TGTGCCAGCAGCTTCACAGGGGGCGCGGGGACTGAAGCTTTCTTT.